This T cell receptor (beta chain) is drawn from a study of blood T cell repertoires in COVID-19. As for the study in general: Sites in the United States, Italy and Spain provided acute and convalescent COVID-19 samples. PBMCs, B-cell-depleted T cells, or T cells provided the cDNA or gDNA that made up the material.

Authors' processing steps: Amplification of reference gene primers provided the estimated nucleated cell counts. Profiled with immunoSEQ multiplex PCR; TCRdb holds only in-frame clones, not every one. The V and J calls and the clone size are those of that table, but D and trimming were determined from the DNA. The table has around 200,000 clones, roughly 81% seen once. Trimming cost V 0 bases and J 2 bases, with 4 bases left between them. The CDR3 has 13 residues. Germline V CDR1 and CDR2: LGHDT, YNNKEL (reference sequence). The chain carries TRBV3-1 (or the pseudogene TRBV3-2) and TRBJ2-5, with D uncertain. This sequence was found in a woman of 80 years or more with acute or convalescent COVID-19. Sample: peripheral blood. CDR3 in amino acids: CASSQDNQETQYF. For the CDR3, the DNA is TGTGCCAGCAGCCAAGACAATCAAGAGACCCAGTACTTC.